This TCR beta chain was recorded in a study of T cells after yellow fever vaccination. Overall study context: With SMART-Seq v4 Ultra Low Input, the fractions containing low cell numbers were prepared. Whole-study findings and limits: The secondary response was weaker but peaked faster, day 5 versus 15. Repertoires sorted by FACS could include abundant clonotypes that are contaminants from the bulk population.

V was trimmed by 4 bases and J by 10 bases, leaving 16 bases between them. There are 13 residues in the CDR3. Looked up from germline, CDR1 is SGHTA and CDR2 is FQGNSA. A remark on this clonotype: Its specificity is not known.

Template switching with 5'RACE generated the TCR cDNA and added a universal primer site and UMIs. TCRdb reprocessed the 5' RACE reads via MiXCR and lists one record per CDR3 protein. The table records 100,000 to 150,000 distinct CDR3 sequences, 6% to 8% of them present only once. The TCR sequence derives from a young man who received the YFV17D yellow fever vaccine. This chain links TRBV7-2 with TRBJ2-5; the D gene is possibly TRBD1 (6 bases). Sequencing was performed on CD4+ T cells sorted from PBMCs, taken roughly 10 days after the first yellow fever vaccination. CDR3 in amino acids: CASSSSSTGIQYF. The CDR3 bases are TGTGCCAGCAGCTCCTCCTCCACAGGGATCCAGTACTTC.